The clone carrying this T cell receptor (beta chain) was picked up a small number of times. What it binds is unknown. The repertoire was sequenced with immunoSEQ multiplex PCR; TCRdb's copy has only in-frame clones and lacks some. There are tens of thousands of clones in the sample; approximately 84% occur only once, and around 0.37% lies in the top ten. The germline V and J ends were trimmed by 5 bases and 6 bases, with 7 bases remaining between them. Germline V gene data show CDR1 as MNHEY and CDR2 as SVGAGI. The length of the CDR3 is 11 residues. The entry originates in a study of STAT5B mutations in CD4+ large granular lymphocyte leukemia. Buffy coats from healthy blood donors served as controls. Notes on the study in general: Without putative leukemic clones, patient CD4-sorted repertoires remained more clonal than healthy CD4+ repertoires. Top patient clones used TRBV06 genes more often: 8/27 versus 2/35 in controls. 25% of private leukemic clonotypes occurred rarely in other patients' non-leukemic repertoires.

The sequence was obtained from a human donor in good health. The sample consisted of CD4+ T cells from blood buffy coats. The rearrangement uses TRBV6-5 and TRBJ1-1; no clear D gene. The CDR3 here is CASSAGPEAFF. Here the CDR3 DNA reads TGTGCCAGCAGTGCCGGGCCTGAAGCTTTCTTT.